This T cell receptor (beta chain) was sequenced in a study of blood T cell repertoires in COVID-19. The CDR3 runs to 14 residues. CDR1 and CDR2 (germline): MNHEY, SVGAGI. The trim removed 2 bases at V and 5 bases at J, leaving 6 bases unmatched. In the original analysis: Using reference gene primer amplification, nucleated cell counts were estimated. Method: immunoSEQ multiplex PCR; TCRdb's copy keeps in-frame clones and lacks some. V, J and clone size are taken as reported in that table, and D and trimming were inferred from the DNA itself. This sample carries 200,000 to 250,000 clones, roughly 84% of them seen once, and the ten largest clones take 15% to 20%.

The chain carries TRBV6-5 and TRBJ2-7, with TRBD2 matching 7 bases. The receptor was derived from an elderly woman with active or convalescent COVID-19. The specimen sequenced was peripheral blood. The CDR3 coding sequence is TGTGCCAGCAGTTACAGCGGGACCTACGACGAGCAGTACTTC. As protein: CASSYSGTYDEQYF.